This TCR beta chain was captured by sequencing in a study of blood T cell repertoires in COVID-19. Study-level background: Researchers got acute and convalescent COVID-19 samples from the United States, Italy and Spain. Sample material is recorded as cDNA or gDNA derived from T cells, B-cell-depleted T cells, or PBMCs.

Original methodology: Amplification from reference gene primers served as the basis for estimated nucleated cell counts. Using immunoSEQ multiplex PCR, the repertoire was profiled, and TCRdb retains in-frame clones only, with some absent. Clone size and the V and J calls come from that table; the DNA yielded D and trimming. The sample includes 100,000 to 150,000 clones, 71% of them seen just once. This CDR3 contains 13 residues. Germline V gives CDR1 SNHLY, CDR2 FYNNEI. V was shortened by 7 bases and J by 5 bases, with 14 bases between the two germline ends. The chain uses TRBV2 and TRBJ2-5; the D gene is possibly TRBD2 (6 bases). Sequencing was performed on peripheral blood. The receptor comes from a human donor with acute or convalescent COVID-19. The donor label of this sample is uncertain. The CDR3 reads CASTGQGGETQYF. The CDR3 nucleotides read TGTGCCAGCACAGGACAAGGAGGGGAGACCCAGTACTTC.